This T cell receptor beta chain is from a study of cytomegalovirus exposure and HLA in healthy donors. Broader study findings: TRBV6-2, TRBV6-3 and some other V segments were excluded as indistinguishable. The study flagged some 180 TCR beta chains as cytomegalovirus-associated.

The PCR made use of 60 Vbeta and 13 Jbeta primers. The data were produced by immunoSEQ multiplex PCR, yet TCRdb's version contains in-frame clones alone and is incomplete. The data show about 130,000 clones, under 80% seen once. Trimming at V came to 0 bases and at J to 9 bases, leaving 3 bases not matched to a gene. There are 14 residues in the CDR3. CDR1 LNHNV and CDR2 YYDKDF come from the germline V gene (reference sequence). As for this clone: Its antigen is unidentified.

This receptor was obtained from a middle-aged man in good health and CMV-seropositive. The chain joins TRBV15 to TRBJ2-2; 8 bases match TRBD1. The sample was PBMCs. The CDR3 sequence is CATSRDPGGRELFF. In DNA form, the CDR3 reads TGTGCCACCAGCAGAGATCCAGGGGGCCGGGAGCTGTTTTTT.